The 30 T cell receptor beta chains given below trace back to one sample, sequenced in a study of post-analysis software for immune sequencing data. Unique molecular identifiers were carried by the TCR beta cDNA libraries. TCRdb redid the calling of the PCR reads with MiXCR, one entry per CDR3 protein. This table holds hundreds of thousands of distinct CDR3 sequences, less than 35% found once. No antigen has been identified for these receptors. Study-wide findings and caveats: Patients had higher frequencies than controls of about five TRBV segments, including TRBV5-6, TRBV5-1 and TRBV20-1.

The material sequenced was blood. These receptors were taken from a girl aged 5-17 years with multiple sclerosis.

This clonotype was found many times. The chain links TRBV7-2 to TRBJ2-7, with D perhaps assigned TRBD1 or TRBD2 (5 bases each). The CDR3 contains 14 residues. V was clipped by 1 base and J by 3 bases, with 10 bases between them. Germline-derived CDR1 and CDR2 are SGHTA and FQGNSA. The DNA for the CDR3 is TGTGCCAGCAGCTTAGTTTGGGACGGCTACGAGCAGTACTTC. Protein product: CASSLVWDGYEQYF.

The gene calls are TRBV6-1 and TRBJ2-1; 10 positions agree with TRBD1. The CDR3 has 9 residues. Trimming removed 10 bases from V and 14 bases from J; junction bases left unmatched: 2. Germline CDR1 reads MNHNS; CDR2 reads SASEGT. CDR3 protein: CATGQGEFF. The CDR3 DNA follows: TGTGCCACCGGACAGGGGGAGTTCTTC.

V is TRBV9 and J is TRBJ2-1; 9 nucleotides align to TRBD1. The CDR3 runs 16 residues. Germline loops: CDR1 SGDLS, CDR2 YYNGEE. J gave up 5 bases and V 4 bases, and 10 bases lay outside the gene matches. The DNA for the CDR3 is TGTGCCAGCAGCACAAAACCCGGGACAGGGAACAATGAGCAGTTCTTC. Its protein product is CASSTKPGTGNNEQFF.

V and J are TRBV29-1 and TRBJ2-1, with a possible D match to TRBD1 (6 bases). V lost 4 bases, J lost 2 bases, and 9 bases lay in between. The CDR3 loop spans 13 amino acids. CDR1 SQVTM and CDR2 ANQGSEA come from the germline V gene. CDR3 loop: CSVAYRAYNEQFF. In DNA form, the CDR3 reads TGCAGCGTTGCCTACAGGGCCTACAATGAGCAGTTCTTC.

This clonotype was recorded a few times. The J gene is TRBJ2-6, the V gene TRBV6-1; D gene unclear. This CDR3 has 16 residues. With 2 bases removed from V and 0 bases from J, the gap between germline ends came to 8 bases. CDR1 is MNHNS, CDR2 SASEGT, per germline. The CDR3 spells CASSETRPSGANVLTF. The CDR3 DNA follows: TGTGCCAGCAGTGAAACGCGTCCCTCTGGGGCCAACGTCCTGACTTTC.

The chain combines TRBV29-1 with TRBJ1-2; TRBD1 matches at 8 bases. J lost 6 bases, V lost 8 bases, and 8 bases had no gene match. The CDR3 contains 12 residues. Germline assignment: CDR1 SQVTM and CDR2 ANQGSEA. CDR3 residues: CSSQDRVDGYTF. In nucleotides, the CDR3 is TGCAGCTCCCAGGACAGGGTTGATGGCTACACCTTC.

The chain couples TRBV4-3 to TRBJ2-5; TRBD2 aligns across 10 bases. Germline V CDR1 and CDR2: LGHNA, YSLEER. The CDR3 consists of 17 residues. V lost 1 base to trimming and J lost 4 bases; unmatched junction nucleotides: 9. The CDR3 DNA follows: TGCGCCAGCAGCCAAGTTGCTAGCGGGAGTACTGGAGAGACCCAGTACTTC. This sequence encodes CASSQVASGSTGETQYF.

This clonotype was seen a few times. The V and J genes are TRBV5-1 and TRBJ2-7, with 8 bases lining up with TRBD2. The CDR3 consists of 14 residues. Germline CDR1 reads SGHRS; CDR2 reads YFSETQ. Trimming removed 3 bases from V and 3 bases from J; junction bases left unmatched: 5. The chain's CDR3 is CASSSAGGYYEQYF. The DNA for the CDR3 is TGCGCCAGCAGCTCGGCGGGAGGCTACTACGAGCAGTACTTC.

V is TRBV6-2 or TRBV6-3 and J is TRBJ1-2; a weak D match, TRBD1 (6 bases). Looked up from germline, CDR1 is MNHEY and CDR2 is SVGEGT. This CDR3 is built from 15 residues. With 6 bases removed from V and 3 bases from J, the gap between germline ends came to 17 bases. CDR3 DNA sequence: TGTGCCAGCAGAGGGGGACTGACCGCTTACTATGGCTACACCTTC. Its translation is CASRGGLTAYYGYTF.

The table lists this clonotype with a few counts. This chain uses TRBV5-1 with TRBJ1-1; 7 bases match TRBD1. The CDR3 contains 15 residues. The germline gives CDR1 SGHRS, CDR2 YFSETQ. V shed 5 bases and J 0 bases; nucleotides not matched to a gene: 7. CDR3 sequence: CASSPPDRVNTEAFF. In DNA form, the CDR3 reads TGCGCCAGCAGTCCCCCTGACAGGGTGAACACTGAAGCTTTCTTT.

The chain uses TRBV2 and TRBJ1-2, with 8 bases aligning to TRBD1. The CDR3 length is 15 residues. V lost 1 base and J lost 4; bases outside the gene matches: 5. Germline V CDR1 and CDR2: SNHLY, FYNNEI. The CDR3 nucleotides are TGTGCCAGCAGTGAAGTGTATGGGACAGGCTATGGCTACACCTTC. Its translation is CASSEVYGTGYGYTF.

V is TRBV28 and J is TRBJ2-3; 9 bases are a match to TRBD2. The germline V gene encodes CDR1 MDHEN and CDR2 SYDVKM. The CDR3 is made up of 14 amino acids. The junction had 6 bases not matched to a gene; V was cut back by 5 bases and J by 6 bases. The CDR3 region is CASSPGLAMDTQYF. CDR3 DNA: TGTGCCAGCAGTCCTGGACTAGCGATGGATACGCAGTATTTT. Full variable domain (outside the CDR3, taken from reference TRBV28 and TRBJ2-3): DVKVTQSSRYLVKRTGEKVFLECVQDMDHENMFWYRQDPGLGLRLIYFSYDVKMKEKGDIPEGYSVSREKKERFSLILESASTNQTSMYLCASSPGLAMDTQYFGPGTRLTVL.

As concerns this clonotype: The junction and the germline gene differ at one end; a read error may be behind it. The V gene is TRBV3-1, the J gene TRBJ1-1, with D possibly matching TRBD1 (6 bases). The germline V gene encodes CDR1 LGHDT and CDR2 YNNKEL (reference sequence). The CDR3 covers 16 residues. The CDR3 DNA is TGTGCCAGCAACCAAGGGGTCAGGGGCATGAACACTGAAGCTTTCTTT. Translating it yields CASNQGVRGMNTEAFF.

The genes are TRBV20-1 and TRBJ2-1, with D uncertain. The CDR3 length is 15 residues. With 3 bases removed from V and 9 bases from J, the gap between germline ends came to 21 bases. CDR1 DFQATT and CDR2 SNEGSKA come from the germline V gene (reference sequence). CDR3: CSASTLDTFRGEQFF. The DNA for the CDR3 is TGCAGTGCTAGCACTCTTGACACCTTTCGAGGTGAGCAGTTCTTC.

CDR3 in DNA: TGTGCCACAACGACCGGGACTAGCGGGGGGGCCAATGAGCAGTTCTTC. It codes for CATTTGTSGGANEQFF. This rearrangement joins TRBV7-9 to TRBJ2-1, with 16 bases fitting TRBD2. CDR1 is SEHNR, CDR2 FQNEAQ, per germline (reference sequence). The CDR3 totals 16 residues. The ends lost 10 bases at V and 6 bases at J; junction bases unmatched: 9.

This clonotype turned up a few times. The CDR3 nucleotides are TGCGCCAGCAGCTTTTTCGGGCAGGGGGCTGGGGGCGAGACCCAGTACTTC. The encoded protein is CASSFFGQGAGGETQYF. The chain employs TRBV5-1 and TRBJ2-5, with 8 bases lining up with TRBD1. Per the germline V gene, CDR1 is SGHRS and CDR2 is YFSETQ. Trimming cost V 2 bases and J 5 bases; bases outside gene matches: 14. CDR3 length: 17 residues.

This clonotype was counted between two and nine times. The CDR3 DNA sequence: TGCAGCGTACCCGACAAAAACATTCAGTACTTC. This codes for CSVPDKNIQYF. V gene TRBV29-1 combines with J gene TRBJ2-4; D is unresolved. The CDR3 is 11 amino acids. The V gene's germline CDR1 is SQVTM and CDR2 ANQGSEA. Trimming pared 6 bases from V and 3 bases from J, leaving 6 bases between.

The chain recombines TRBV28 with TRBJ2-4; TRBD2 aligns across 14 bases. With 7 bases clipped from V and 9 bases from J, the junction kept 11 bases outside the gene matches. Germline assignment: CDR1 MDHEN and CDR2 SYDVKM. There are 16 residues in the CDR3. CDR3 DNA: TGTGCCAGCAAGGGGGGACTAGCGGGAGAGGGCTCCATTCAGTACTTC. This gives the protein CASKGGLAGEGSIQYF.

V gene TRBV3-1 combines with J gene TRBJ1-1, with TRBD1 identical over 7 bases. From germline, CDR1 is LGHDT and CDR2 YNNKEL (reference sequence). The junction had 4 bases not matched to a gene; V was cut back by 0 bases and J by 3 bases. CDR3 size: 15 residues. CDR3 in DNA: TGTGCCAGCAGCCAAGATCCCCAGGGGGACACTGAAGCTTTCTTT. Protein: CASSQDPQGDTEAFF.

This sequence joins TRBV6-6 and TRBJ1-5, with TRBD1 as a possible D gene (6 bases). The CDR3 loop spans 15 amino acids. In germline, CDR1 is MNHNY, CDR2 SVGAGI (reference sequence). Trimming took 6 bases from V and 4 from J, leaving 16 bases between them. CDR3 sequence: CASRTWTVQNQPQHF. DNA of the CDR3: TGTGCCAGCAGAACATGGACAGTCCAAAATCAGCCCCAGCATTTT.

This clonotype has just a few counts. The chain has TRBV7-2 and TRBJ1-5; D not certain. This CDR3 comprises 15 residues. Germline V gene data show CDR1 as SGHTA and CDR2 as FQGNSA. The V and J ends lost 0 bases and 7 bases respectively, with 13 bases between them. The CDR3 nucleotides read TGTGCCAGCAGCTTAGCCCCGACCGCCGGGCAGCCCCAGCATTTT. This codes for CASSLAPTAGQPQHF.

The gene calls are TRBV28 and TRBJ2-7, with 9 bases fitting TRBD1. The CDR3 sequence is 14 residues long. Per the germline V gene, CDR1 is MDHEN and CDR2 is SYDVKM. V lost 9 bases, J lost 2 bases, and 8 bases stayed unmatched. The CDR3 protein is CARPAGQGTYEQYF. CDR3 coding DNA: TGTGCCAGACCCGCGGGACAGGGCACCTACGAGCAGTACTTC.

In regard to this clonotype: Sequence at one end of the junction differs from germline and may be a read error. This sequence joins TRBV5-1 and TRBJ2-1, with TRBD1 as a possible D gene (7 bases). Germline V lookup: CDR1 SGHRS, CDR2 YFSETQ. The length of the CDR3 is 15 residues. DNA for the CDR3: TGCGCCAGCAGTTTGGGGGGACAGACTGCTGATGAGCAGTTCTTC. Translation: CASSLGGQTADEQFF.

This sequence joins TRBV7-2 and TRBJ2-3; the D gene is possibly TRBD1 (6 bases). The CDR3 has 16 residues. CDR1 and CDR2 (germline): SGHTA, FQGNSA. Between the trimmed V and J ends, which lost 4 bases and 0 bases, there was a span of 14 bases. This chain's CDR3 is CASSSWVTGSTDTQYF. The CDR3 DNA follows: TGTGCCAGCAGCTCCTGGGTAACAGGGAGCACAGATACGCAGTATTTT.

J is TRBJ1-4 and V is TRBV13; 7 bases are shared with TRBD1. The V gene end was trimmed by 5 bases and the J gene end by 2 bases; junction bases not matched to a gene: 5. Germline V CDR1 and CDR2: PRHDT, FYEKMQ (reference sequence). The CDR3 runs 15 residues. The CDR3 sequence: CASSPQGSTNEKLFF. CDR3 DNA sequence: TGTGCCAGCAGCCCACAGGGGTCCACTAATGAAAAACTGTTTTTT.

The chain links TRBV7-9 to TRBJ2-3, with 11 bases identical to TRBD2. CDR3 size: 18 residues. Unmatched junction bases numbered 13, after V lost 6 bases and J lost 2 bases. The germline V gene has CDR1 SEHNR and CDR2 FQNEAQ (reference sequence). The CDR3 coding sequence is TGTGCCAGCAGGTCATCCAAGGAGGGACTAGCGGCCACAGATACGCAGTATTTT. Its protein product is CASRSSKEGLAATDTQYF.

In regard to this clonotype: The junction departs from germline at one end; a sequencing error may be responsible. The chain employs TRBV7-2 and TRBJ2-7; 7 bases are shared with TRBD2. The CDR3 length is 12 residues. CDR1 and CDR2 (germline): SGHTA, FQGNSA. The CDR3 DNA reads TGTGCCAGCAGCTTAACCTCGACTAGCCCCCACTTC. It encodes CASSLTSTSPHF.

Concerning this clonotype itself: Germline is not matched at one junction end, which may reflect a read error. The V call is TRBV29-1, the J call TRBJ2-3, with 9 bases aligning to TRBD1. CDR1 is SQVTM and CDR2 is ANQGSEA in the germline V gene. The length of the CDR3 is 14 residues. The CDR3 reads CSVDGDRVTDMQYF. In DNA form, the CDR3 reads TGCAGCGTGGACGGGGACAGGGTCACAGATATGCAGTATTTT.

This clonotype was counted only a few times. The rearrangement links TRBV29-1 to TRBJ2-3, with 10 bases aligning to TRBD2. With V trimmed by 5 bases and J by 2 bases, 10 bases remained unmatched. The CDR3 is 16 amino acids. Looked up from germline, CDR1 is SQVTM and CDR2 is ANQGSEA. The CDR3 here is CSVPSAGGKTTDTQYF. The CDR3 DNA sequence: TGCAGCGTTCCGTCAGCGGGGGGGAAAACCACAGATACGCAGTATTTT.

The chain is built from TRBV20-1 and TRBJ2-3; the match to TRBD2 covers 15 bases. CDR3 length: 18 amino acids. V lost 3 bases to trimming and J lost 1 base; unmatched junction nucleotides: 8. Germline CDR1 reads DFQATT; CDR2 reads SNEGSKA (reference sequence). In nucleotides, the CDR3 is TGCAGTGCTAGTCCCGGACTAGCGGGGGGGCCCGGCACAGATACGCAGTATTTT. This gives the protein CSASPGLAGGPGTDTQYF.